The rows below give T cell receptor beta chains drawn from one sample of a study of blood T cell repertoires in COVID-19. The method was immunoSEQ multiplex PCR; TCRdb's version includes in-frame clones alone and lacks a portion of them. The sample lists roughly 13,000 clones, roughly three quarters occurring once. The material sequenced was peripheral blood. These receptors were taken from a human donor in a cohort sampled during active COVID-19. Both conserved end residues are part of each CDR3. The size field is filled for only some rows; it gives once, few, many or a size class.

>14|NA|TRBV25-1|TRBJ2-7
CASSYPGQGGEQYF
>11|NA|TRBV29-1|TRBJ1-1
CSVEEGREAFF
>13|NA|TRBV4-2|TRBJ2-2
CASSHPGAGELFF
>15|once|TRBV2|TRBJ1-4
CASSGGGGRVEKLFF
>11|NA|TRBV19|TRBJ1-1
CASTLETEAFF
>15|few|TRBV5-1|TRBJ1-4
CASSLTGRGIDKLFF
>15|few|TRBV15|TRBJ2-7
CATSSPGTGLYEQYF
>12|NA|TRBV10-2|TRBJ1-4
CASSEIGGNLFF
>14|NA|TRBV5-4|TRBJ2-1
CASSPARSYNEQFF
>16|NA|TRBV6-2/TRBV6-3|TRBJ1-5
CASSPPQGQGAQPQHF
>17|NA|TRBV6-2/TRBV6-3|TRBJ2-7
CASSYSTVAGSSYEQYF
>15|NA|TRBV6-2/TRBV6-3|TRBJ1-5
CASSYGGGGNQPQHF
>15|NA|TRBV6-1|TRBJ1-2
CASSDWTPGGYGYTF
>16|once|TRBV7-8|TRBJ2-7
CASSLVPTGKGYEQYF
>17|once|TRBV6-2/TRBV6-3|TRBJ1-2
CASSLGQGILLDYGYTF
>15|NA|TRBV6-5|TRBJ1-1
CASSYSGLLNTEAFF
>14|few|TRBV25-1|TRBJ2-1
CASSDQGLYNEQFF
>15|NA|TRBV4-1|TRBJ1-1
CASSHPGKMNTEAFF
>17|NA|TRBV13|TRBJ2-1
CASSSLTDRGPYNEQFF
>16|NA|TRBV28|TRBJ1-1
CASSNVGGFGNTEAFF
>14|NA|TRBV2|TRBJ2-5
CASSPMGAQETQYF
>15|once|TRBV7-9|TRBJ2-6
CASSSDRAGANVLTF
>13|NA|TRBV5-4|TRBJ2-5
CASSRGGQETQYF
>12|NA|TRBV12-3/TRBV12-4|TRBJ2-1
CASSGTDNEQFF
>12|NA|TRBV12-5|TRBJ1-2
CASGLWTGGYTF
>14|once|TRBV28|TRBJ2-3
CASSSGLSTDTQYF
>14|NA|TRBV18|TRBJ2-7
CASSVWDRSYEQYF